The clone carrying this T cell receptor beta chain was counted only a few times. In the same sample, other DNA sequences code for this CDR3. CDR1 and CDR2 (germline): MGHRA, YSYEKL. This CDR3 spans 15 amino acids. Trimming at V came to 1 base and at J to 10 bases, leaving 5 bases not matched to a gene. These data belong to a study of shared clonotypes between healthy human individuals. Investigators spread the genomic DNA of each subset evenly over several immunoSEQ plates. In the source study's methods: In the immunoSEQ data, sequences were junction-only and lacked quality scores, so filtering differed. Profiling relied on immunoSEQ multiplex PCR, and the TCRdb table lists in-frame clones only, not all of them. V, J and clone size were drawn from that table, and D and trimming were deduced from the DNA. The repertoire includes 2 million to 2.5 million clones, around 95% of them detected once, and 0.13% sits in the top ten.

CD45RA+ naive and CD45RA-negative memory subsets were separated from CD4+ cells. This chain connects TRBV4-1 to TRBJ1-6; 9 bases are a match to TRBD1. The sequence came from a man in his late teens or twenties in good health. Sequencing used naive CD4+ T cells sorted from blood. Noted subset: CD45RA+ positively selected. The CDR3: CASSQAGQGNSPLHF. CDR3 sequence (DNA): TGCGCCAGCAGCCAAGCGGGACAGGGTAACTCACCCCTCCACTTT.